The rows below give T cell receptor beta chains drawn from one sample of a study of cytomegalovirus exposure and HLA in healthy donors. TCRdb's table, derived via immunoSEQ multiplex PCR, lists solely in-frame clones and lacks some. Among around 190,000 clones listed, roughly 83% were seen once. Source material: PBMCs. Source of these receptors: a woman in her 50s in good health and CMV-seronegative. Each CDR3 is given with its conserved first and last residue. D genes are given only for firm matches. Expanded clones get a size class; other rows say once, few or many, or leave the size out.

>-|-|TRBV19|TRBJ1-5
TGTGCCAGTAGTATATTGCGACACAGCAATCAGCCCCAGCATTTT
CASSILRHSNQPQHF
>-|-|TRBV6-5|TRBJ2-5
TGTGCCTCCAGAAGGGGTGGCCAAGAGACCCAGTACTTC
CASRRGGQETQYF
>TRBD1|-|TRBV19|TRBJ1-4
TGTGCCAGTAGCTGGACAGGGGTTAATGAAAAACTGTTTTTT
CASSWTGVNEKLFF
>TRBD2|-|TRBV4-3|TRBJ2-1
TGCGCCAGCAGCTCCGGGACTAGCGGGAGTAGAACCTACAATGAGCAGTTCTTC
CASSSGTSGSRTYNEQFF
>-|-|TRBV13|TRBJ1-1
TGTGCCAGCAGCTTATACGAGGTATCGAACACTGAAGCTTTCTTT
CASSLYEVSNTEAFF
>-|-|TRBV18|TRBJ1-6
TGTGCCAGCTCACCATCCAGCCCACAGATTAATTCACCCCTCCACTTT
CASSPSSPQINSPLHF
>TRBD1|few|TRBV5-3|TRBJ1-1
TGTGCCAGAAGCGGAGGGACAGCCATTGAAGCTTTCTTT
CARSGGTAIEAFF
>TRBD1|-|TRBV5-4|TRBJ2-5
TGTGCCAGCAGCACGGGACAGGGGGCCCTGGGAGAGACCCAGTACTTC
CASSTGQGALGETQYF
>-|-|TRBV5-5|TRBJ2-3
TGTGCCAGCAGCTTGGGAGGCTTGAGCACAGATACGCAGTATTTT
CASSLGGLSTDTQYF
>-|-|TRBV5-1|TRBJ2-1
TGCGCCAGCAGCGAGGGTCCCGCAGATGAGCAGTTCTTC
CASSEGPADEQFF
>TRBD2|-|TRBV11-2|TRBJ2-7
TGTGCCAGCAGCCCTCGGGGACTAGCGCGTCCGGGGGCCTACGAGCAGTACTTC
CASSPRGLARPGAYEQYF
>-|-|TRBV6-1|TRBJ2-7
TGTGCCAGCAGTGTGGGGGACTTTGGGTTCGAGCAGTACTTC
CASSVGDFGFEQYF
>-|-|TRBV6-1|TRBJ1-5
TGTGCCAGCGCCCAAGGGGCCAATCAGCCCCAGCATTTT
CASAQGANQPQHF
>TRBD2|-|TRBV28|TRBJ2-7
TGTGCCAGCAGTTTTGTAGCGGGAGGATCTTACGAGCAGTACTTC
CASSFVAGGSYEQYF
>-|-|TRBV6-5|TRBJ1-6
TGTGCCAGCAGTCCCGGGACATTTGGAACCCTCCACTTT
CASSPGTFGTLHF
>-|few|TRBV28|TRBJ1-4
TGTGCCAGCAGTACCCCCTCGGCAACTAATGAAAAACTGTTTTTT
CASSTPSATNEKLFF
>-|-|TRBV28|TRBJ1-2
TGTGCCAGCAGCTTCGGTCAGGGATACTATGGCTACACCTTC
CASSFGQGYYGYTF
>-|-|TRBV2|TRBJ1-5
TGTGCCAGCACCGAAGGAGGAAGGCGTTACAATCAGCCCCAGCATTTT
CASTEGGRRYNQPQHF
>-|-|TRBV5-4|TRBJ1-2
TGTGCCAGCAGCCCCGGTGTAGGGAGTGGGTACTATGGCTACACCTTC
CASSPGVGSGYYGYTF
>-|-|TRBV7-2|TRBJ2-7
TGTGCCAGCAGCTCCCACGGCTCCTACGAGCAGTACTTC
CASSSHGSYEQYF
>-|-|TRBV7-2|TRBJ1-2
TGTGCCAGCAGCCCAAACAGGGAAAGGGGTTACACCTTC
CASSPNRERGYTF
>-|-|TRBV4-3|TRBJ1-4
TGCGCCAGCAGCCCCGGCAGGGCTAATGAAAAACTGTTTTTT
CASSPGRANEKLFF
>TRBD2|-|TRBV5-1|TRBJ2-1
TGCGCCAGCAGCTATAGATCGGGACTAGCGGGAGTGGGTGAGCAGTTCTTC
CASSYRSGLAGVGEQFF
>TRBD1|-|TRBV7-9|TRBJ2-4
TGTGCCAGCAGCTTACGGGACAGTGGACAGTACTTC
CASSLRDSGQYF
>TRBD1|-|TRBV5-1|TRBJ1-6
TGCGCCAGCAGCGTGACAGGGGCCGACGGTTCACCCCTCCACTTT
CASSVTGADGSPLHF
>-|-|TRBV15|TRBJ2-7
TGTGCCACCAGCAGAGATAGGGACACTCCCTACGAGCAGTACTTC
CATSRDRDTPYEQYF
>-|-|TRBV5-1|TRBJ1-1
TGCGCCAGTACGAGAGACACTGAAGCTTTCTTT
CASTRDTEAFF